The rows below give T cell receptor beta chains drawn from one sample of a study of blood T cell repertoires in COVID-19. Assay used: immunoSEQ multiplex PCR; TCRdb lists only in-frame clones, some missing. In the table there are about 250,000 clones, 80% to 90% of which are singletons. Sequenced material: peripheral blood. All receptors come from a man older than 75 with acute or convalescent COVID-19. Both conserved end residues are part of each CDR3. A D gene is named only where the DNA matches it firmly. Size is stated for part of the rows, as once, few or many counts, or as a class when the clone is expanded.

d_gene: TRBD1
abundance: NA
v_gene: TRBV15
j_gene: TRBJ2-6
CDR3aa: CATTETGIGGANVLTF
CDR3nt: TGTGCCACCACAGAGACAGGGATAGGTGGGGCCAACGTCCTGACTTTC

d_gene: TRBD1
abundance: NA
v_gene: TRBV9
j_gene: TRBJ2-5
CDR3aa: CASSDRATGDQETQYF
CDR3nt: TGTGCCAGCAGCGATAGAGCGACAGGGGATCAAGAGACCCAGTACTTC

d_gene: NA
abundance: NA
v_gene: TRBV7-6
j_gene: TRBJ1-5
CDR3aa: CASSPQGGQPQHF
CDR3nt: TGTGCCAGCAGCCCACAGGGAGGGCAGCCCCAGCATTTT

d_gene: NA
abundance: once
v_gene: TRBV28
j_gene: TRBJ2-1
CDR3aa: CASVGAMNMGEQFF
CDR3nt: TGTGCCAGCGTTGGGGCTATGAACATGGGTGAGCAGTTCTTC

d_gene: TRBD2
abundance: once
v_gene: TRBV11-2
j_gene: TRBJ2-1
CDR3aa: CASSLGLAGRNEQFF
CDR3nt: TGTGCCAGCAGCCTGGGACTAGCGGGACGCAATGAGCAGTTCTTC

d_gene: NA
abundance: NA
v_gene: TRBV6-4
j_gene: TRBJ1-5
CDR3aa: CASRNPGHGNQPQHF
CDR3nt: TGTGCCAGCAGAAACCCGGGACACGGCAATCAGCCCCAGCATTTT

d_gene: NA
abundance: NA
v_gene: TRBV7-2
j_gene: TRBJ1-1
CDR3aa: CASSLAFGSGNTEAFF
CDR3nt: TGTGCCAGCAGCTTAGCATTCGGGTCTGGGAACACTGAAGCTTTCTTT

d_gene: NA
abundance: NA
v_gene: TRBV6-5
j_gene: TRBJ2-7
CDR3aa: CASRQNAYEQYF
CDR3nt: TGTGCCAGCAGGCAGAACGCCTACGAGCAGTACTTC

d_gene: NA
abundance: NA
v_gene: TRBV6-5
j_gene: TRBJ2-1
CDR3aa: CASREGTNEQFF
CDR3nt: TGTGCCAGCAGGGAGGGGACGAATGAGCAGTTCTTC

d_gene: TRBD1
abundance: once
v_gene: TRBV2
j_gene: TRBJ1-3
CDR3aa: CASSDRDRFKSGNTIYF
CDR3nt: TGTGCCAGCAGTGACCGGGACAGGTTTAAATCGGGAAACACCATATATTTT

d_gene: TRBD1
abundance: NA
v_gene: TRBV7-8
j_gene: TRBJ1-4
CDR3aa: CASRGQATNEKLFF
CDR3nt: TGTGCCAGCAGGGGACAGGCAACTAATGAAAAACTGTTTTTT

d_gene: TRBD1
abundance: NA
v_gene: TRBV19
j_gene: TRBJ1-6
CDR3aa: CASSTPRDRVGNSPLHF
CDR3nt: TGTGCCAGTAGTACGCCTAGGGACAGAGTTGGTAATTCACCCCTCCACTTT

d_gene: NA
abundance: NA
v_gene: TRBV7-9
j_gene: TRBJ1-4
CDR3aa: CASSLVRGDEKLFF
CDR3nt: TGTGCCAGCAGCTTAGTAAGGGGCGATGAAAAACTGTTTTTT

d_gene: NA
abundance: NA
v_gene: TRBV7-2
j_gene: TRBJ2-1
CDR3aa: CASSFNRLINEQFF
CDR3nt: TGTGCCAGCAGCTTCAACAGGCTAATCAATGAGCAGTTCTTC

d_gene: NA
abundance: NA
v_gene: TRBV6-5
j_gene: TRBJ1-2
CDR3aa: CASSYSVGGSYGYTF
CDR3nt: TGTGCCAGCAGTTACTCGGTGGGGGGAAGCTATGGCTACACCTTC

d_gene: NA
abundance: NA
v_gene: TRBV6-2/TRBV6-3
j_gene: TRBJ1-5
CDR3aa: CASSLQISNQPQHF
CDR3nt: TGTGCCAGCAGTTTGCAGATAAGCAATCAGCCCCAGCATTTT

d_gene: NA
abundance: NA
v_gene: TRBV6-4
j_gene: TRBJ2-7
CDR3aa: CASSDSIRGGWYEQYF
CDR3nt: TGTGCCAGCAGTGACTCGATCAGGGGCGGGTGGTACGAGCAGTACTTC

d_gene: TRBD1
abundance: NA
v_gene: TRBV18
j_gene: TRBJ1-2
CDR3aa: CASSREGTGGLSGYTF
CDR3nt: TGTGCCAGCTCAAGGGAAGGGACAGGGGGCTTATCCGGCTACACCTTC

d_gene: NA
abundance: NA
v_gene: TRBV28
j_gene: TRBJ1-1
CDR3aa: CASSSGNTEAFF
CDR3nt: TGTGCCAGCAGTTCGGGGAACACTGAAGCTTTCTTT

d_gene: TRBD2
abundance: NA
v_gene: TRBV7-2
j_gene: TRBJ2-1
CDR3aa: CASRLTSTTYNEQFF
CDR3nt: TGTGCCAGCAGACTGACTAGCACAACCTACAATGAGCAGTTCTTC

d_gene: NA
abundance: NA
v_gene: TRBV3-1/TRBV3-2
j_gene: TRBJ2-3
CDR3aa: CASRGGLSTDTQYF
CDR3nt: TGTGCCAGCAGGGGGGGACTTAGCACAGATACGCAGTATTTT

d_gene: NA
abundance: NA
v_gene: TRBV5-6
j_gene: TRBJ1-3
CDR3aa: CASSLTGSGNTIYF
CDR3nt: TGTGCCAGCAGCTTGACAGGGTCTGGAAACACCATATATTTT

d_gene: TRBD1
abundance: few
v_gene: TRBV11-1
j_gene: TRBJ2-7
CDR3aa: CASRTTGQGAYEQYF
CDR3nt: TGTGCCAGCAGAACGACTGGACAGGGCGCCTACGAGCAGTACTTC

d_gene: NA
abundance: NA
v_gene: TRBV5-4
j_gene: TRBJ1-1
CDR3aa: CASSSQINTEAFF
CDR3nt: TGTGCCAGCAGCTCCCAGATAAACACTGAAGCTTTCTTT

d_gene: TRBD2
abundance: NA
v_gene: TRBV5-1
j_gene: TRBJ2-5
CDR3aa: CASSPGAGGAETQYF
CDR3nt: TGCGCCAGCAGTCCGGGAGCGGGGGGGGCAGAGACCCAGTACTTC

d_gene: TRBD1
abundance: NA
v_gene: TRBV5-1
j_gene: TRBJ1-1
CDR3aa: CASSWAGTGNGEAFF
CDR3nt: TGCGCCAGCAGCTGGGCCGGGACAGGGAATGGTGAAGCTTTCTTT

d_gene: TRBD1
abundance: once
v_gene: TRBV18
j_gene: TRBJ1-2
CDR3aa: CASSPSGTEYGYTF
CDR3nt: TGTGCCAGCTCACCTTCCGGGACAGAATATGGCTACACCTTC

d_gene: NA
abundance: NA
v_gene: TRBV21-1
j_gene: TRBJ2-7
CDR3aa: CASSKALSGQGRVYEQYF
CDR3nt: TGTGCCAGCAGCAAAGCGCTTTCCGGACAGGGGCGAGTATACGAGCAGTACTTC

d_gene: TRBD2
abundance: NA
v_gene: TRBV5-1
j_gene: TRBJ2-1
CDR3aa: CASSLQTSPSYNEQFF
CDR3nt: TGCGCCAGCAGCCTGCAGACTAGCCCCTCCTACAATGAGCAGTTCTTC

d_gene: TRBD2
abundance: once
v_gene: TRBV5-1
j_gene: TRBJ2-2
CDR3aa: CASSLFAGGPTGELFF
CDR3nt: TGCGCCAGCAGCTTGTTTGCGGGAGGGCCTACCGGGGAGCTGTTTTTT

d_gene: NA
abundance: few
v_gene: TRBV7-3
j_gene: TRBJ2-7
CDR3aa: CASSPTQRTSYEQYF
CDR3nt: TGTGCCAGCAGCCCAACCCAGCGGACCTCCTACGAGCAGTACTTC

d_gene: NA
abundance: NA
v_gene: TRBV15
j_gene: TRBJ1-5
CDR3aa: CATSSRRLGEGPQHF
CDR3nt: TGTGCCACCAGCAGTCGGAGGTTAGGTGAAGGGCCCCAGCATTTT

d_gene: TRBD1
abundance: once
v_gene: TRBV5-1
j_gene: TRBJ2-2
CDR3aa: CASGTAGQGVTGELFF
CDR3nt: TGCGCCAGCGGCACGGCGGGACAGGGGGTCACCGGGGAGCTGTTTTTT

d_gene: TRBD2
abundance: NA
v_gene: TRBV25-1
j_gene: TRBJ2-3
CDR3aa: CASSPLGGSPPDTQYF
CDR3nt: TGTGCCAGCAGCCCCTTGGGCGGGAGTCCCCCAGATACGCAGTATTTT

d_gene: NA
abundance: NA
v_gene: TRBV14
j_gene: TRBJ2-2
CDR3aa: CASSQERQVNTGELFF
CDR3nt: TGTGCCAGCAGCCAAGAACGACAGGTGAACACCGGGGAGCTGTTTTTT

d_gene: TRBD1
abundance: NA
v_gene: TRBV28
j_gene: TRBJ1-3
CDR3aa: CASRLDRVGNTIYF
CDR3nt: TGTGCCAGCAGACTTGACAGGGTTGGAAACACCATATATTTT